What follows are 6 T cell receptor beta chains derived from one specimen sequenced in a study of blood T cells in healthy people across ages. The authors ran a second PCR of about 7 to 11 cycles using a sample-barcoded 5' primer and a J-beta primer mix. TCRdb fed the 5' RACE reads into MiXCR, producing one record per CDR3 protein. This sample has 790,000 or so distinct CDR3 sequences; just over 55% occur once, and the top ten carry roughly 24%. The sample was blood. These receptors came from a man aged 40-49 years in good health.

This chain joins TRBV9 and TRBJ2-1, with TRBD1 matching over 10 bases. V dropped 4 bases and J dropped 9; count of bases not matched to a gene: 7. Germline-derived CDR1 and CDR2 are SGDLS and YYNGEE. This CDR3 comprises 14 residues. The DNA of the CDR3 is TGTGCCAGCAGCTATGGACAGGGGGAGGGTGAGCAGTTCTTC. Translation gives CASSYGQGEGEQFF.

Worth noting for this clonotype: One junction end does not reproduce the germline sequence, and a read error may be involved. The chain has TRBV3-1 and TRBJ2-4; D possibly corresponds to TRBD1 (6 bases). TRBJ2-7 explains the end of the DNA better; the J call may be wrong. The CDR3 is made up of 15 amino acids. The V gene's germline CDR1 is LGHDT and CDR2 YNNKEL (reference sequence). The CDR3 nucleotides read TGTGCCGGCAGCCCCCTGACAGGAGTCTCCTACGAGCAGTACTTC. This gives the protein CAGSPLTGVSYEQYF.

The V call is TRBV25-1, the J call TRBJ1-2, with TRBD1 matching over 11 bases. J gave up 7 bases and V 3 bases, and 4 bases lay outside the gene matches. The CDR3 spans 14 residues. The germline gives CDR1 MGHDK, CDR2 SYGVNS. CDR3 DNA sequence: TGTGCCAGCAGTGAGAGGACAGGGGGCGGTGGCTACACCTTC. Amino acid sequence: CASSERTGGGGYTF.

The V gene is TRBV27, the J gene TRBJ2-4; D is perhaps TRBD1 or TRBD2 (5 bases each). Looked up from germline, CDR1 is MNHEY and CDR2 is SMNVEV (reference sequence). V was cut by 4 bases and J by 8 bases, with 15 bases left in between. CDR3 length equals 14 residues. CDR3 coding DNA: TGTGCCAGCAGTTCCGTTCCGGGGCGGGACATTCAGTACTTC. It yields the protein CASSSVPGRDIQYF.

CDR3 region: CASLDSPTSNQPQHF. CDR3 in DNA: TGTGCCAGTTTAGACAGTCCTACCAGCAATCAGCCCCAGCATTTT. V usage is TRBV2 and J usage is TRBJ1-5; perhaps TRBD1 as D (5 bases). This CDR3 has 15 amino acids. V lost 9 bases and J 1 base, leaving 16 bases between the germline ends. CDR1 is SNHLY, CDR2 FYNNEI, per germline.

The genes are TRBV29-1 and TRBJ1-1, with D perhaps TRBD1 (6 bases). CDR3 length equals 13 residues. CDR1 and CDR2 (germline): SQVTM, ANQGSEA. V lost 8 bases and J lost 4, with 17 bases in between. The CDR3 protein is CSPAGVGGTEAFF. Here the CDR3 DNA reads TGCAGCCCGGCAGGGGTCGGGGGCACTGAAGCTTTCTTT.